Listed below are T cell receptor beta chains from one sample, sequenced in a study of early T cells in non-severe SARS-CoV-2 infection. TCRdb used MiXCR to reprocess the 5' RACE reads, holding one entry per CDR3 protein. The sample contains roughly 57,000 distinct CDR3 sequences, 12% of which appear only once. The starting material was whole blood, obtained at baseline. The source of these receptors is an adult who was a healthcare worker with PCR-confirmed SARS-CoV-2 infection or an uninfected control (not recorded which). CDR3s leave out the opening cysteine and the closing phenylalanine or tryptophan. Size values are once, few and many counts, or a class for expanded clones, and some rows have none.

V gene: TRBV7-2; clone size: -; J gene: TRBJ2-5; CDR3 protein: ASSLAGPHETQY
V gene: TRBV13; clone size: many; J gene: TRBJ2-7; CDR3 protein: ATGLAGGPMKQY
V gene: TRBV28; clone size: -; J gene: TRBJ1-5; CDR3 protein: ASSLWDIRGQPQH
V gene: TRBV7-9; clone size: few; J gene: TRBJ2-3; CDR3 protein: ASRRLGDTQY
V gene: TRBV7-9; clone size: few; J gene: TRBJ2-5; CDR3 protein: ASTFMETQY
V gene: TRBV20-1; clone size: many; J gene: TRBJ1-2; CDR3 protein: SASPDGTGGGYT
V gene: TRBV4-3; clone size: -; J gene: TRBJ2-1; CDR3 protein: ASSQTFFGTNEQF
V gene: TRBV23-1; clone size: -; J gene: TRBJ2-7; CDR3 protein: ASSQSPQRGYEQY
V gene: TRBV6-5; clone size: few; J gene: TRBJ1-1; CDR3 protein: ASREQGRATEAF
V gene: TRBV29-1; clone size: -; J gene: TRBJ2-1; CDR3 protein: SVVRSGEEGEQF
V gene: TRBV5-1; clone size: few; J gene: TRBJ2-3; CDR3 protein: ASRNGQGTDTQY
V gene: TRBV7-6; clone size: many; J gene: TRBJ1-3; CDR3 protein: ASSLAVSGNTIY
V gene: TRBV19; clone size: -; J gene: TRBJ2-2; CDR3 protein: ASSISGGRGELF
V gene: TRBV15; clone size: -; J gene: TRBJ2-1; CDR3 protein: ATSREGLAGGNEQF